Listed here is a single T cell receptor beta chain. This clone has just one count. It lacks a known antigen. No qualities accompany the bases; no much larger clone lies one base away. Per the publication, the time point label means: pre-transplant. Unstimulated PBMCs, after thawing, were stained for CD3, CD4 and CD8 and then FACS-sorted into CD3+CD4+ and CD3+CD8+ populations. All 8 studied subjects were randomized to immunosuppression withdrawal. The Qiagen DNeasy Blood and Tissue Kit was used for genomic DNA isolation. Frozen genomic DNA underwent high-throughput TCRbeta CDR3 sequencing by immunoSEQ, including PCR amplification, mapping, bias correction and internal controls. The original pipeline was this. Only productive rearrangements were retained, with each unique TCRbeta sequence defined by its CDR3 nucleotide sequence together with its V and J gene. Donor-reactive sequences required at least 5-fold expansion in CFSE-low cells versus unstimulated pre-transplant cells and at least 0.01% frequency. Per-subject minimum frequency thresholds, based on the lowest-template unstimulated sample, ensured at least 90% detection power. Repertoire turnover was measured by Jensen-Shannon divergence between the top 1000 TCRbeta sequences post- and pre-transplant. Two-sided Fisher's exact tests were used to test for changes in how often donor-reactive sequences were detected. TCRdb stores this immuneACCESS table with in-frame sequences only. Part of the clones is absent; in the studies checked, under half of the shortfall reflects unresolved V genes, and no reason is known for the rest. V, J and clone size reflect that table, while D and trimming were determined from the DNA. Across this sample there are over 14,000 clones, with approximately 91% seen only once. The ten largest clones add up to around half of the sample.

The germline V gene supplies CDR1 SGHDT and CDR2 YYEEEE. Between the V and J ends, shortened by 6 bases and 1 base respectively, the junction contains 19 bases. Its CDR3 holds 16 amino acids, cysteine through phenylalanine. This entry keeps only the CDR3 DNA: 48 bases, framed from base 1. This record comes from a study of T cell clones after liver transplantation (dated by TCRdb to the late 2010s). Regarding the research as a whole: The samples were obtained from ITN030ST, a randomized trial that attempted immunosuppression withdrawal within 2 years after liver transplantation. A cohort of 8 liver transplant recipients was studied, of whom 3 were classified as tolerant and 5 as non-tolerant. Blood samples were collected pre-transplant, then pre-randomization ahead of withdrawal, and finally post-randomization once withdrawal had either been completed or failed. Of the eight recipients, a few were HCV-positive, while the remaining recipients had been transplanted for non-autoimmune, non-viral indications. The subjects received no induction therapy and were kept on standard immunosuppression until randomization at 12-24 months post-transplant. Third party-reactive TCRbeta sequences were also identified from pre-transplant MLRs to serve as an antigen-independent comparator for donor-reactive sequences. After a pre-transplant mixed lymphocyte reaction, TCRbeta sequencing was used to pinpoint donor-reactive T cell clones, which were subsequently tracked in post-transplant blood. To count as tolerant, a recipient had to stay completely off immunosuppression for at least one year without liver enzymes climbing beyond twice the upper limit of normal. Broader findings and caveats from the paper: The decline in donor-reactive sequences exceeded the decline in third party-reactive sequences, suggesting partial antigen-specific deletion that was unrelated to withdrawal success. Conclusions were preliminary, limited by small, heterogeneous patient numbers and non-standardized post-transplant time points. In two subjects, low numbers of available donor cells limited the measurable donor-reactive repertoire. Circulating donor-reactive CD4 TCRbeta sequences fell significantly post-transplant in most of the 8 subjects, irrespective of tolerance or HCV status. Because allograft tissue specimens were not available, migration of donor-reactive T cells into the graft, rather than deletion, may have occurred. Once repertoire turnover was taken into account, donor-reactive detection showed a significant reduction for CD4 in 7 of 8 subjects and for CD8 in 8 of 8.

The sequence joins TRBV5-6 to TRBJ1-2; too little of a D gene remains to name it. This TCR was recovered from a human donor who received a liver transplant. The sequences come from CD8+ T cells from blood, collected before liver transplant. The sequenced DNA: TGTGCCAGCACCACACTAGGATGGGGAAGTAACTATGGCTACACCTTC. Its coded protein is CASTTLGWGSNYGYTF.